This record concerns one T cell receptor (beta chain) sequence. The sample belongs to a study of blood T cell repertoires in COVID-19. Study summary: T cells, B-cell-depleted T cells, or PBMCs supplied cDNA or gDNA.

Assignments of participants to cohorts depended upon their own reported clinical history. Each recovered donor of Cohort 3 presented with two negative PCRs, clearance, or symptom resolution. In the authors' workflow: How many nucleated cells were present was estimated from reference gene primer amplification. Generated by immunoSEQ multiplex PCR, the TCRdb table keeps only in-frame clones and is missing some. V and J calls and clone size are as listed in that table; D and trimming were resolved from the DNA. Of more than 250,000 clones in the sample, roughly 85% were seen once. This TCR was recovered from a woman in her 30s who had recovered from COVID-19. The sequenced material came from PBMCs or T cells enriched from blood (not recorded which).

The chain's CDR3 is CASSFSSQSSYGYTF. As DNA, the CDR3 is TGCGCCAGCAGCTTTAGCTCCCAGTCCTCCTATGGCTACACCTTC. The genes are TRBV5-1 and TRBJ1-2; D ambiguous. Trimming stripped 2 bases from V and 4 bases from J, with 15 bases between. Germline V gives CDR1 SGHRS, CDR2 YFSETQ. This CDR3 has 15 amino acids. The full variable domain, rest sourced from reference TRBV5-1 and TRBJ1-2, is KAGVTQTPRYLIKTRGQQVTLSCSPISGHRSVSWYQQTPGQGLQFLFEYFSETQRNKGNFPGRFSGRQFSNSRSEMNVSTLELGDSALYLCASSFSSQSSYGYTFGSGTRLTVV.